The next 31 T cell receptor beta chains were all read from a single sample in a study of OX40 agonist ivuxolimab in advanced cancers. This table comes from immunoSEQ multiplex PCR, and its TCRdb copy is limited to in-frame clones, with some not included. The sample has about 22,000 clones; 75% to 90% are singletons. This specimen consisted of CD4+ or CD8+ T cells sorted from blood, obtained in a trial of the OX40 agonist ivuxolimab. The source is an adult with an advanced solid tumor such as melanoma, head and neck, liver or kidney cancer.

V is TRBV15 and J is TRBJ1-5; no clear D gene. The CDR3 consists of 13 residues. V was trimmed by 3 bases and J by 3 bases, leaving 6 bases between them. Germline CDR1 is LNHNV and CDR2 is YYDKDF (reference sequence). CDR3 loop: CATSRRVNQPQHF. DNA of the CDR3: TGTGCCACCAGCAGGCGGGTCAATCAGCCCCAGCATTTT.

This sequence joins TRBV9 and TRBJ2-4; 10 nucleotides align to TRBD1. Germline CDR1 reads SGDLS; CDR2 reads YYNGEE. V lost 0 bases to trimming and J lost 2 bases; unmatched junction nucleotides: 2. The CDR3 is 16 residues long. The CDR3 sequence: CASSVVGQGPKNIQYF. DNA of the CDR3: TGTGCCAGCAGCGTAGTGGGACAGGGGCCCAAAAACATTCAGTACTTC.

The CDR3 loop reads CAWSTGTGPYEQYF. The CDR3 DNA reads TGTGCCTGGAGTACCGGGACAGGGCCCTACGAGCAGTACTTC. The rearrangement links TRBV30 to TRBJ2-7, with TRBD1 matching 9 bases. In germline, CDR1 is GTSNPN, CDR2 SVGIG (reference sequence). This CDR3 has 14 residues. V lost 2 bases and J lost 2; bases outside the gene matches: 4.

The V gene is TRBV7-9, the J gene TRBJ1-4, with D maybe TRBD1 (6 bases). CDR1 and CDR2 from the germline V gene are SEHNR and FQNEAQ (reference sequence). This CDR3 comprises 15 residues. V lost 9 bases and J 3 bases, leaving 17 bases between the germline ends. The CDR3 protein is CASSKKQGPNEKLFF. CDR3 nucleotides: TGTGCCAGTTCAAAAAAACAGGGACCTAATGAAAAACTGTTTTTT.

The chain is built from TRBV6-4 and TRBJ2-7; 11 nucleotides line up with TRBD2. After removal of 4 bases from V and 2 bases from J, the junction contained 4 bases not matched to a gene. The CDR3 runs 15 residues. Germline-derived CDR1 and CDR2 are MRHNA and SNTAGT. The CDR3 sequence is CASSAGTSGPYEQYF. The CDR3 DNA reads TGTGCCAGCAGTGCCGGGACTAGCGGTCCCTACGAGCAGTACTTC.

This sequence joins TRBV9 and TRBJ2-7; D unclear. The V and J ends lost 5 bases and 0 bases respectively, with 9 bases between them. Germline V gene sequence: CDR1 SGDLS, CDR2 YYNGEE. The CDR3 consists of 13 residues. The CDR3 spells CASSATSSYEQYF. For the CDR3, the DNA is TGTGCCAGCAGTGCGACGAGCTCCTACGAGCAGTACTTC.

This rearrangement joins TRBV5-4 to TRBJ2-7, with D unclear. Trimming shortened V by 4 bases and J by 3 bases, and 14 bases separated the two germline ends. CDR3 size: 14 residues. Germline loops: CDR1 SGHNT, CDR2 YYREEE (reference sequence). The CDR3 nucleotides are TGTGCCAGCAGCCCTTCACCCCTAGTCTACGAGCAGTACTTC. Its protein product is CASSPSPLVYEQYF.

The chain links TRBV28 to TRBJ2-1; TRBD2 might be the D (6 bases). V shed 4 bases and J shed 4 bases, with 11 bases lying between them. CDR1 and CDR2 (germline): MDHEN, SYDVKM. The CDR3 is 14 amino acids. The CDR3 sequence is CASSSIAVYNEQFF. CDR3 coding DNA: TGTGCCAGCAGTTCGATAGCGGTTTACAATGAGCAGTTCTTC. Full variable domain (rest looked up from reference TRBV28 and TRBJ2-1): DVKVTQSSRYLVKRTGEKVFLECVQDMDHENMFWYRQDPGLGLRLIYFSYDVKMKEKGDIPEGYSVSREKKERFSLILESASTNQTSMYLCASSSIAVYNEQFFGPGTRLTVL.

The J gene is TRBJ2-5, the V gene TRBV5-1; 9 positions agree with TRBD1. Unmatched junction bases numbered 7, after V lost 5 bases and J lost 5 bases. From germline, CDR1 is SGHRS and CDR2 YFSETQ. This CDR3 spans 14 amino acids. The CDR3, as DNA: TGCGCCAGCAGGATGGACAGGGGTCGCGAGACCCAGTACTTC. This encodes CASRMDRGRETQYF.

The chain joins TRBV13 to TRBJ2-1; TRBD2 matches 10 bases. With V trimmed by 4 bases and J by 3 bases, 6 bases remained unmatched. Germline V gene data show CDR1 as PRHDT and CDR2 as FYEKMQ (reference sequence). CDR3 length: 16 residues. This CDR3 is CASSSASGRSYNEQFF. CDR3 nucleotide sequence: TGTGCCAGCAGCTCAGCTAGCGGGAGAAGCTACAATGAGCAGTTCTTC.

This sequence joins TRBV7-8 and TRBJ2-2; D is possibly TRBD2 (5 bases). The germline V gene encodes CDR1 SGHVS and CDR2 FQNEAQ. The CDR3 is 13 amino acids. V was pared by 6 bases and J by 5 bases, with 10 bases between. CDR3 protein: CASSRQRTGELFF. The CDR3 DNA reads TGTGCCAGCAGTAGGCAGCGGACCGGGGAGCTGTTTTTT.

The chain joins TRBV11-2 to TRBJ2-7; D is unresolved. Trimming removed 5 bases at V and 2 bases at J, with 4 bases between. CDR1 is SGHAT and CDR2 is FQNNGV in the germline V gene. This CDR3 has 11 residues. CDR3 loop: CASSATYEQYF. The CDR3 coding sequence is TGTGCCAGCAGCGCAACCTACGAGCAGTACTTC.

The gene calls are TRBV2 and TRBJ2-3, with D perhaps TRBD2 (6 bases). Germline V gene sequence: CDR1 SNHLY, CDR2 FYNNEI. V lost 6 bases to trimming and J lost 2 bases, with 15 bases between them. The CDR3 consists of 15 residues. The CDR3 bases are TGTGCCAGCAGCCCAGAGCGGGCGATCACAGATACGCAGTATTTT. Encoded protein: CASSPERAITDTQYF.

In its sample, this clone was seen once. The chain has TRBV4-1 and TRBJ2-1; D may be TRBD2 (5 bases). The ends were cut back, 5 bases at V and 8 bases at J, with 19 bases in the middle. Germline V lookup: CDR1 MGHRA, CDR2 YSYEKL. The CDR3 runs 15 residues. In DNA form, the CDR3 reads TGCGCCAGCAGCACCGGACTGGAACTGGGAGATGAGCAGTTCTTC. This encodes CASSTGLELGDEQFF.

V is TRBV6-6 and J is TRBJ1-5; TRBD1 is a possible D gene (6 bases). Germline V gives CDR1 MNHNY, CDR2 SVGAGI (reference sequence). V lost 2 bases and J 4 bases, leaving 12 bases between the germline ends. This CDR3 has 15 amino acids. CDR3 nucleotides: TGTGCCAGCAGTTACCGGGACACCAAAAATCAGCCCCAGCATTTT. Translated: CASSYRDTKNQPQHF.

This clone was counted once. The sample has other DNA sequences that encode this CDR3 too. This chain uses TRBV28 with TRBJ1-5, with TRBD1 matching 9 bases. The CDR3 has 15 amino acids. Trimming at V came to 6 bases and at J to 7 bases, leaving 10 bases not matched to a gene. Germline V lookup: CDR1 MDHEN, CDR2 SYDVKM. CDR3 sequence (DNA): TGTGCCAGCAGCCTAGGACAGGGGTATCGACAGCCCCAGCATTTT. This gives the protein CASSLGQGYRQPQHF. Complete variable domain (other parts from reference TRBV28 and TRBJ1-5): DVKVTQSSRYLVKRTGEKVFLECVQDMDHENMFWYRQDPGLGLRLIYFSYDVKMKEKGDIPEGYSVSREKKERFSLILESASTNQTSMYLCASSLGQGYRQPQHFGDGTRLSIL.

The chain recombines TRBV28 with TRBJ1-1; D possibly corresponds to TRBD1 (6 bases). V gave up 5 bases and J gave up 0 bases, with 13 bases separating them. The CDR3 extends over 15 amino acids. CDR1 is MDHEN, CDR2 SYDVKM, per germline. The CDR3 DNA reads TGTGCCAGCAGTCGGAGCAGGGGATTGAACACTGAAGCTTTCTTT. Translated: CASSRSRGLNTEAFF.

J is TRBJ2-7 and V is TRBV5-6; D is possibly TRBD1 or TRBD2 (5 bases each). The CDR3 has 16 residues. V lost 0 bases to trimming and J lost 2 bases, with 15 bases between them. Germline V lookup: CDR1 SGHDT, CDR2 YYEEEE. CDR3 in DNA: TGTGCCAGCAGCTTGGGGGTTGGGACCTGGACCTACGAGCAGTACTTC. Its protein product is CASSLGVGTWTYEQYF.

The chain is built from TRBV11-3 and TRBJ2-2; the D gene is possibly TRBD1 (6 bases). CDR1 is SGHNT and CDR2 is YENEEA in the germline V gene. CDR3 length: 15 amino acids. Trimming removed 5 bases at V and 0 bases at J, with 10 bases between. The CDR3 sequence is CASSDRRTNTGELFF. The DNA of the CDR3 is TGTGCCAGCAGCGACAGGCGAACGAACACCGGGGAGCTGTTTTTT.

The chain is built from TRBV7-9 and TRBJ2-7; TRBD2 aligns across 10 bases. Trimming at V came to 3 bases and at J to 3 bases, leaving 2 bases not matched to a gene. The CDR3 contains 14 residues. Per germline, CDR1 SEHNR and CDR2 FQNEAQ (reference sequence). The CDR3 reads CASSFGTSDYEQYF. The CDR3 DNA sequence: TGTGCCAGCAGCTTTGGGACTAGCGACTACGAGCAGTACTTC.

In nucleotides, the CDR3 is TGTGCCAGCAGCCGGCGGTGGGAGTCTTACTCTGGAAACACCATATATTTT. This gives the protein CASSRRWESYSGNTIYF. The rearrangement joins TRBV7-2 to TRBJ1-3; D is ambiguous. CDR3 length: 17 residues. Between the trimmed V and J ends, which lost 5 bases and 0 bases, there was a span of 17 bases. Germline V lookup: CDR1 SGHTA, CDR2 FQGNSA.

V and J are TRBV10-1 and TRBJ2-7; D not resolved. V shed 0 bases and J shed 2 bases, with 8 bases lying between them. Germline-derived CDR1 and CDR2 are WNHNN and SYGVQD (reference sequence). The CDR3 consists of 14 residues. CDR3 nucleotide sequence: TGCGCCAGCAGTGAGTCGGCCGGTCCCTACGAGCAGTACTTC. It yields the protein CASSESAGPYEQYF.

This chain uses TRBV5-1 with TRBJ2-7; 10 bases match TRBD1. CDR1 is SGHRS and CDR2 is YFSETQ in the germline V gene. Trimming took 2 bases from V and 3 from J; bases not matched to a gene: 2. This CDR3 has 14 amino acids. The CDR3: CASSLGQGVYEQYF. The DNA of the CDR3 is TGCGCCAGCAGCTTAGGACAGGGGGTCTACGAGCAGTACTTC.

CDR3 residues: CASSVADRNTGELFF. The DNA of the CDR3 is TGTGCCAGCAGCGTAGCGGACAGGAACACCGGGGAGCTGTTTTTT. The chain recombines TRBV9 with TRBJ2-2, with D perhaps TRBD1 (6 bases). The length of the CDR3 is 15 residues. Trimming removed 0 bases at V and 1 base at J, with 7 bases between. CDR1 and CDR2 from the germline V gene are SGDLS and YYNGEE.

The rearrangement links TRBV19 to TRBJ1-2; D is undetermined. With 5 bases removed from V and 3 bases from J, the gap between germline ends came to 13 bases. There are 14 residues in the CDR3. Germline CDR1 reads LNHDA; CDR2 reads SQIVND (reference sequence). This CDR3 reads CASSVSGYDYGYTF. CDR3 coding DNA: TGTGCCAGTAGTGTGTCGGGGTATGACTATGGCTACACCTTC.

This clone was detected only once. The rearrangement joins TRBV7-9 to TRBJ2-3; no firm D call. V was clipped by 2 bases and J by 4 bases, with 10 bases between them. The CDR3 runs 14 residues. Germline CDR1 is SEHNR and CDR2 is FQNEAQ (reference sequence). The CDR3 region is CASSLTSLADTQYF. The CDR3 DNA follows: TGTGCCAGCAGCTTAACCAGCTTGGCAGATACGCAGTATTTT.

V usage is TRBV28 and J usage is TRBJ2-7, with D unclear. This CDR3 has 14 residues. CDR1 MDHEN and CDR2 SYDVKM come from the germline V gene. V gave up 7 bases and J gave up 2 bases, with 15 bases separating them. The CDR3: CASTPPDRAYEQYF. CDR3 coding DNA: TGTGCCAGCACCCCCCCGGACCGCGCCTACGAGCAGTACTTC.

The rearrangement joins TRBV6-4 to TRBJ2-1; 12 bases line up with TRBD1. V lost 3 bases and J lost 5; bases outside the gene matches: 2. CDR1 MRHNA and CDR2 SNTAGT come from the germline V gene. The CDR3 length is 15 residues. The CDR3 nucleotides read TGTGCCAGCAGTGAGGGACAGGGGGCGCACAATGAGCAGTTCTTC. Amino acid sequence: CASSEGQGAHNEQFF.

The chain is built from TRBV14 and TRBJ1-1; no definite D call. Trimming stripped 2 bases from V and 3 bases from J, with 7 bases between. The CDR3 consists of 13 residues. CDR1 and CDR2 from the germline V gene are SGHDN and FVKESK. The CDR3 nucleotides are TGTGCCAGCAGCCAACGGCCGGACACTGAAGCTTTCTTT. This gives the protein CASSQRPDTEAFF.

V gene TRBV29-1 combines with J gene TRBJ2-7; tentative D call: TRBD1 (5 bases). The V and J ends lost 2 bases and 3 bases respectively, with 8 bases between them. The CDR3 length is 12 residues. Germline lookup yields CDR1 SQVTM and CDR2 ANQGSEA. The CDR3 DNA reads as TGCAGCGTTGAACTCAGGGACTACGAGCAGTACTTC. Protein sequence: CSVELRDYEQYF.

This chain uses TRBV28 with TRBJ2-7; 8 positions match TRBD1. The CDR3 extends over 14 amino acids. Germline V lookup: CDR1 MDHEN, CDR2 SYDVKM. The V segment lost 1 base and the J segment 7 bases; nucleotides outside the gene matches: 6. The CDR3 DNA sequence: TGTGCCAGCAGTTTATTCCAGGGGGCAGGTGAGCAGTACTTC. This encodes CASSLFQGAGEQYF. The whole variable domain, filled in from reference TRBV28 and TRBJ2-7, reads DVKVTQSSRYLVKRTGEKVFLECVQDMDHENMFWYRQDPGLGLRLIYFSYDVKMKEKGDIPEGYSVSREKKERFSLILESASTNQTSMYLCASSLFQGAGEQYFGPGTRLTVT.